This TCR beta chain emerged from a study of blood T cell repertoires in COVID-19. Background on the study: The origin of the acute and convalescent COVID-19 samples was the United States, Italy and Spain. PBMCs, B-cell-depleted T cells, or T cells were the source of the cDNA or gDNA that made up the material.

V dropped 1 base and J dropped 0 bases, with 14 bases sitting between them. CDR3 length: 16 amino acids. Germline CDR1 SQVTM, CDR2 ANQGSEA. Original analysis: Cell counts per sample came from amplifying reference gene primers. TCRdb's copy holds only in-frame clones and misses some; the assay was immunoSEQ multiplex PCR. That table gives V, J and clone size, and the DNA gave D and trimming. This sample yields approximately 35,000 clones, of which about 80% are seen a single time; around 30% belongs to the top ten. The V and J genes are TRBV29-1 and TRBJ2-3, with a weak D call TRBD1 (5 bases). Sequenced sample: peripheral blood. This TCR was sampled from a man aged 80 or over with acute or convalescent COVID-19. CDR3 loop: CSVEGTQGTSTDTQYF. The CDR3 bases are TGCAGCGTTGAAGGAACCCAGGGCACTAGCACAGATACGCAGTATTTT.